The clone carrying this TCR beta chain was found once. The antigen remains undetermined. This record comes from a study of human versus mouse CDR3 diversity and MHC coevolution. General study results and limits: On average, humans showed more CDR3 deletions and insertions than mice. Some 1.6 million TCR beta clonotypes were estimated for humans, the largest repertoire. Clonal inequality was lowest in two of the three human donors. Human T cells were selected on over five MHC II alleles.

Produced via immunoSEQ multiplex PCR; TCRdb's table is partial and in-frame only. The data contain about 83,000 clones, 85% to 95% of them seen just once; the ten biggest clones take up less than 0.16%. J lost 7 bases, V lost 5 bases, and 7 bases had no gene match. This CDR3 is built from 14 residues. From germline, CDR1 is SEHNR and CDR2 FQNEAQ (reference sequence). This clonotype was sampled from a person aged 30-69 years in good health. V is TRBV7-9 and J is TRBJ1-4, with 7 nucleotides matching TRBD1. Material: naive CD4+ T cells from blood. This sample's subset: CD45RO-negative CD62L-positive naive CD4 T cells. The CDR3 loop reads CASSLTGIVEKLFF. The CDR3 DNA follows: TGTGCCAGCAGCCTGACAGGGATCGTTGAAAAACTGTTTTTT.